This T cell receptor beta chain was observed in a study of OX40 agonist ivuxolimab in advanced cancers. Study-level background: Each dose-escalation patient presented with hepatocellular carcinoma, melanoma, renal cell or head and neck cancer. Cohort: more than 75% men, mean age approximately 60, aged roughly 23 to 90.

The CDR3 sequence is 16 residues long. The ends were cut back, 8 bases at V and 1 base at J, with 20 bases in the middle. Germline V gene sequence: CDR1 SEHNR, CDR2 FQNEAQ (reference sequence). The protocol was immunoSEQ multiplex PCR, while the TCRdb copy is restricted to in-frame clones and leaves out a portion. The repertoire holds over 20,000 clones, with around 87% as singletons. By frequency in the sample, this clone is medium-sized (0.01 to 0.1%). The source material was CD4+ or CD8+ T cells sorted from blood, sampled in a trial of the OX40 agonist ivuxolimab. The sequence was obtained from an adult with an advanced solid tumor such as melanoma, head and neck, liver or kidney cancer. The rearrangement links TRBV7-9 to TRBJ1-1, with no clear D. The CDR3 here is CASGTSLGIENTEAFF. The CDR3 region has the DNA TGTGCCAGCGGCACCTCACTAGGGATCGAGAACACTGAAGCTTTCTTT.